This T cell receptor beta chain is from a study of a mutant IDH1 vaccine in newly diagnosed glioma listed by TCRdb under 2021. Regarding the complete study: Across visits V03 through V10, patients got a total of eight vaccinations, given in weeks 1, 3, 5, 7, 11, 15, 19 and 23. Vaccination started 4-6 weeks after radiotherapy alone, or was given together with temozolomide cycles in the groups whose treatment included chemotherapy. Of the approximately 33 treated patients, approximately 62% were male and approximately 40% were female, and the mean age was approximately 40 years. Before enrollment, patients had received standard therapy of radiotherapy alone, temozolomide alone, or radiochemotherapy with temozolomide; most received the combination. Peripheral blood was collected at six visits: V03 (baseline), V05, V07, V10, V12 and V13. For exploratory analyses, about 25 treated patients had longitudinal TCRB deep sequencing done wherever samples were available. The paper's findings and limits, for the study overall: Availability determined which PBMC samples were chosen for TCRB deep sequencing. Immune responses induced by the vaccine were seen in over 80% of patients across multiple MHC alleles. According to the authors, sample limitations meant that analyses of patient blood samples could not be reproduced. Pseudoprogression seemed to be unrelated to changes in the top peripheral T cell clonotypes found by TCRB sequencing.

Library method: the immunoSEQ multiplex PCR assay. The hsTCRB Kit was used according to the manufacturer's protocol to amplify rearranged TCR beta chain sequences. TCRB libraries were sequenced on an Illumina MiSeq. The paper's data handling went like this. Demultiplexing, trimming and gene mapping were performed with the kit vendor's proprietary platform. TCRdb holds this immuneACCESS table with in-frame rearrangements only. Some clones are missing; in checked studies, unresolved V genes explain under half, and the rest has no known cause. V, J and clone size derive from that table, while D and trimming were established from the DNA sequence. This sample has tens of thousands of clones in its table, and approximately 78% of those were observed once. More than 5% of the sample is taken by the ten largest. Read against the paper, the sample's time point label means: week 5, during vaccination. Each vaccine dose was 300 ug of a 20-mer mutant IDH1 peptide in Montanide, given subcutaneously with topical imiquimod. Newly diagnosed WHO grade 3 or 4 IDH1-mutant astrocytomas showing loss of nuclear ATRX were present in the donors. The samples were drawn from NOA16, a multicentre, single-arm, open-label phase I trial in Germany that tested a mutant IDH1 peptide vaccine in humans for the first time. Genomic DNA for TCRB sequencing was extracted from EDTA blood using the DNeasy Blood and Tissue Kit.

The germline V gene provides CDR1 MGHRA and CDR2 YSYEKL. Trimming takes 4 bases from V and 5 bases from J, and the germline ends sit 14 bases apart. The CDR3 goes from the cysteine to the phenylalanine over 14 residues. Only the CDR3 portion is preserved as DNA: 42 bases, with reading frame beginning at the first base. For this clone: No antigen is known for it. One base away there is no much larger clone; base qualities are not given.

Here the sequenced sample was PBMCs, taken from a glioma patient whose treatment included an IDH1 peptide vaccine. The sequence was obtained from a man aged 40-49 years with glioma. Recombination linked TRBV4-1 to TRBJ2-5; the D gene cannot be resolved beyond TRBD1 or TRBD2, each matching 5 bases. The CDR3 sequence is CASSPGTSGETQYF. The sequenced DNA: TGCGCCAGCAGCCCAGGGACCTCGGGGGAGACCCAGTACTTC.